The clone carrying this T cell receptor (beta chain) was counted many times. Sequencing used immunoSEQ multiplex PCR; TCRdb keeps in-frame clones, though not all of them. The profile shows approximately 200,000 clones, 80% of them singletons. Germline values: CDR1 MGHRA, CDR2 YSYEKL. With 0 bases removed from V and 4 bases from J, the gap between germline ends came to 10 bases. The CDR3 consists of 14 residues. This specimen comes from a study of blood T cell repertoires in COVID-19. The receptor was derived from a human donor in a cohort sampled during active COVID-19. The chain uses TRBV4-1 and TRBJ2-7; tentatively, D is TRBD1 (6 bases). Sequenced: peripheral blood. The CDR3 reads CASSQDQRGYEQYF. As DNA, the CDR3 is TGCGCCAGCAGCCAAGATCAGAGGGGGTACGAGCAGTACTTC.